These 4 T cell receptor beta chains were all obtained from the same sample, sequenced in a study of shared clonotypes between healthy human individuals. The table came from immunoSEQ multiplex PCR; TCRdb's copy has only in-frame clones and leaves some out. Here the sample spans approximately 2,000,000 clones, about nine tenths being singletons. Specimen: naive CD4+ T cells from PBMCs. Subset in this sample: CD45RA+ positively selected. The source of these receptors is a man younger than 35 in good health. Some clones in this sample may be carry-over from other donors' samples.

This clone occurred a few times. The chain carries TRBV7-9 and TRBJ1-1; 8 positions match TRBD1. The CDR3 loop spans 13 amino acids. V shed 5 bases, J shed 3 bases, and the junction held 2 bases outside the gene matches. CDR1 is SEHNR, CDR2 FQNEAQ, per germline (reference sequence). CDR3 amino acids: CASSGQGYTEAFF. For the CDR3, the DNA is TGTGCCAGCAGCGGACAGGGATACACTGAAGCTTTCTTT.

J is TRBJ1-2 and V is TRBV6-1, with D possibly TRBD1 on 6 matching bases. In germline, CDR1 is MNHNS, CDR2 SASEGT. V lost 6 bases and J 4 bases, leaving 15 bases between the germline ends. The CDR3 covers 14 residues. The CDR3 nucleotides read TGTGCCAGCAGGACGGGGGGGCAGGGCTATGGCTACACCTTC. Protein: CASRTGGQGYGYTF.

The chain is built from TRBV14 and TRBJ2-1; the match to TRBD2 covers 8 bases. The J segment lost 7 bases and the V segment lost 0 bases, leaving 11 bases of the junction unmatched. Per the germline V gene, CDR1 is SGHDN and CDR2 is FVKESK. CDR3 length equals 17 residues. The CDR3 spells CASSQDPGLAARNEQFF. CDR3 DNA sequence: TGTGCCAGCAGCCAAGATCCAGGACTAGCTGCCCGAAATGAGCAGTTCTTC.

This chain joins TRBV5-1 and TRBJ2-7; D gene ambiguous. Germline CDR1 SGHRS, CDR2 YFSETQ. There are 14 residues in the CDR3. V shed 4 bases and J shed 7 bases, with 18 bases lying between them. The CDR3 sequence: CASSLGLPSVEQYF. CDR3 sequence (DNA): TGCGCCAGCAGCCTAGGCCTTCCGTCCGTAGAGCAGTACTTC.